This passage covers 8 T cell receptor beta chains from one sample sequenced in a study of control samples from healthy donors and cancer patients. Assay: immunoSEQ multiplex PCR; the TCRdb copy retains only in-frame clones and omits some. The sample consists of 150,000 to 200,000 clones, almost 90% of them appearing once. The sequencing sample was made of blood. The receptors were sampled from a woman aged 45-59 years in good health.

The rearrangement joins TRBV2 to TRBJ1-6, with 7 bases aligning to TRBD1. The germline V gene encodes CDR1 SNHLY and CDR2 FYNNEI. The ends lost 7 bases at V and 6 bases at J; junction bases unmatched: 9. The CDR3 has 15 amino acids. The CDR3 coding sequence is TGTGCCAGCAACACCCCGGGACAGAGTAATTCACCCCTCCACTTT. Residues: CASNTPGQSNSPLHF. The whole variable domain, remainder taken from reference TRBV2 and TRBJ1-6, is EPEVTQTPSHQVTQMGQEVILRCVPISNHLYFYWYRQILGQKVEFLVSFYNNEISEKSEIFDDQFSVERPDGSNFTLKIRSTKLEDSAMYFCASNTPGQSNSPLHFGNGTRLTVT.

This clone appeared once. This chain uses TRBV7-9 with TRBJ1-5, with 10 bases that match TRBD1. There are 13 residues in the CDR3. CDR1 and CDR2 from the germline V gene are SEHNR and FQNEAQ (reference sequence). V gave up 5 bases and J gave up 7 bases; unmatched junction bases: 2. CDR3 region: CASSLDRGQPQHF. In DNA form, the CDR3 reads TGTGCCAGCAGCCTGGACAGGGGGCAGCCCCAGCATTTT.

V gene TRBV6-5 combines with J gene TRBJ2-2; no clear D. The V end was cut by 8 bases, the J end by 2 bases, with 9 bases between. The CDR3 is 13 amino acids. Germline V gene sequence: CDR1 MNHEY, CDR2 SVGAGI. In DNA form, the CDR3 reads TGTGCCAGCGAACAGCCCAACACCGGGGAGCTGTTTTTT. Translation: CASEQPNTGELFF.

DNA for the CDR3: TGTGCCAGCAGCTTCGGAAAAACAGGGGGGGGAGGTGATGGCTACACCTTC. It codes for CASSFGKTGGGGDGYTF. The chain couples TRBV13 to TRBJ1-2, with 8 bases aligning to TRBD1. Germline V CDR1 and CDR2: PRHDT, FYEKMQ (reference sequence). CDR3 size: 17 residues. V shed 3 bases, J shed 6 bases, and the junction held 15 bases outside the gene matches.

The genes are TRBV5-6 and TRBJ1-1; D gene ambiguous. Trimming took 5 bases from V and 1 from J, leaving 21 bases between them. This CDR3 has 17 residues. CDR1 and CDR2 from the germline V gene are SGHDT and YYEEEE. For the CDR3, the DNA is TGTGCCAGCAGGTCCGCCAAGGTCCTCGCGGAGAACACTGAAGCTTTCTTT. Translation gives CASRSAKVLAENTEAFF. The whole variable domain, filled in from reference TRBV5-6 and TRBJ1-1, reads DAGVTQSPTHLIKTRGQQVTLRCSPKSGHDTVSWYQQALGQGPQFIFQYYEEEERQRGNFPDRFSGHQFPNYSSELNVNALLLGDSALYLCASRSAKVLAENTEAFFGQGTRLTVV.

The chain links TRBV29-1 to TRBJ1-1; 7 bases align to TRBD1. Trimming removed 4 bases from V and 8 bases from J; junction bases left unmatched: 7. The CDR3 is 12 residues long. Germline CDR1 is SQVTM and CDR2 is ANQGSEA. Written as DNA, the CDR3 is TGCAGCGTTGGGACGACAGGGATCGAAGCTTTCTTT. Its translation is CSVGTTGIEAFF.

The chain has TRBV7-2 and TRBJ1-1; D is unresolved. Trimming removed 5 bases at V and 1 base at J, with 17 bases between. The CDR3 is 16 residues long. CDR1 is SGHTA and CDR2 is FQGNSA in the germline V gene. The CDR3 DNA reads as TGTGCCAGCAGCCGCACGGGCCAAGGGTGGAACACTGAAGCTTTCTTT. Residues: CASSRTGQGWNTEAFF.

V usage is TRBV28 and J usage is TRBJ2-7; 10 bases map to TRBD1. V lost 4 bases to trimming and J lost 7 bases; unmatched junction nucleotides: 7. Per germline, CDR1 MDHEN and CDR2 SYDVKM. The CDR3 totals 14 residues. CDR3: CASSSPGQGKEQYF. In nucleotides, the CDR3 is TGTGCCAGCAGTTCCCCGGGACAGGGGAAAGAGCAGTACTTC.